This record concerns one TCR beta chain sequence. Its target is not known. The CDR3 extends over 13 amino acids. Per germline, CDR1 SQVTM and CDR2 ANQGSEA. V lost 7 bases, J lost 5 bases, and 9 bases stayed unmatched. Measured with immunoSEQ multiplex PCR; TCRdb has only the in-frame clones, and not every one. This repertoire shows about 170,000 clones, roughly nine tenths found once; its top ten account for about 1%. This record belongs to a study of T cell responses to AZD1222 COVID-19 vaccine. Study observations and caveats: Among the donors, most were white British and more were female, and clonal diversity was possibly underestimated. Repertoire sampling was restricted to post-peak T cell response timepoints.

The chain is built from TRBV29-1 and TRBJ2-5; TRBD2 matches at 8 bases. Material: peripheral blood, obtained 28 days after the second AZD1222 dose. This clonotype was obtained from an adult who received the AZD1222 COVID-19 vaccine. Written as DNA, the CDR3 is TGCAGCGGAGGCCCGGGAGGGGGGGAGACCCAGTACTTC. It specifies CSGGPGGGETQYF.